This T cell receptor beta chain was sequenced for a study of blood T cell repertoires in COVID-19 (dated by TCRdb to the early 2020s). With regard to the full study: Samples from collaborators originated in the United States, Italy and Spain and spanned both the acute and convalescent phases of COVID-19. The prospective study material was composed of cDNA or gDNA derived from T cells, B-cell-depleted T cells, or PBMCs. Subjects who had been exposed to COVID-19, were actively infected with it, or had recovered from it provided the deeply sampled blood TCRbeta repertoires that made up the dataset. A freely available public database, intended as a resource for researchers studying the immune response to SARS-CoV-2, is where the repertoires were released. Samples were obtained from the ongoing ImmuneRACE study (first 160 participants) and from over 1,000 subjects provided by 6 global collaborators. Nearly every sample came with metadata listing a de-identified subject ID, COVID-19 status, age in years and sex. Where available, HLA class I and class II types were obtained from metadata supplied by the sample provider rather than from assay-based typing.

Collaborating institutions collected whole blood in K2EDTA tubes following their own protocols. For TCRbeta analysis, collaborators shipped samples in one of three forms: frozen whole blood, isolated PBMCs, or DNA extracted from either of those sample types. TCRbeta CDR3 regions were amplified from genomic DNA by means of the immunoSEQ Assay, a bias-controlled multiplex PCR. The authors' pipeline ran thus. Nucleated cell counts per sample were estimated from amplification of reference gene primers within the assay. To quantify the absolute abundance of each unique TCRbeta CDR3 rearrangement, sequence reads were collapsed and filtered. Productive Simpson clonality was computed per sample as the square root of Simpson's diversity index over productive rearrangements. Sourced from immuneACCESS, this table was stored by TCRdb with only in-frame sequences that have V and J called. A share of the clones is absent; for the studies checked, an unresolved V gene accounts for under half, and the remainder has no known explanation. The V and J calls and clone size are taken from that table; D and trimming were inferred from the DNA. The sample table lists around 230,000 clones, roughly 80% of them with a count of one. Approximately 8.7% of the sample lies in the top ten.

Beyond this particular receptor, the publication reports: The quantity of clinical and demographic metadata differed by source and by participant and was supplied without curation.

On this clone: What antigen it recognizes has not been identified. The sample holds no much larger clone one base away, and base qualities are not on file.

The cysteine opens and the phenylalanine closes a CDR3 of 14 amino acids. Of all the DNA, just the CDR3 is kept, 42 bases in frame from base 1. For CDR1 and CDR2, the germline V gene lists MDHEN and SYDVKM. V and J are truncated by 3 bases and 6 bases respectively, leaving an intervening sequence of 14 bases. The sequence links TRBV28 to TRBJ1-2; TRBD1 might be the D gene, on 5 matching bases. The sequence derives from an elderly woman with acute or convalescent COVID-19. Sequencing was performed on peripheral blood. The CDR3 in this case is CASSLLRPGHGYTF. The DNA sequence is TGTGCCAGCAGTTTGCTACGCCCAGGGCATGGCTACACCTTC.